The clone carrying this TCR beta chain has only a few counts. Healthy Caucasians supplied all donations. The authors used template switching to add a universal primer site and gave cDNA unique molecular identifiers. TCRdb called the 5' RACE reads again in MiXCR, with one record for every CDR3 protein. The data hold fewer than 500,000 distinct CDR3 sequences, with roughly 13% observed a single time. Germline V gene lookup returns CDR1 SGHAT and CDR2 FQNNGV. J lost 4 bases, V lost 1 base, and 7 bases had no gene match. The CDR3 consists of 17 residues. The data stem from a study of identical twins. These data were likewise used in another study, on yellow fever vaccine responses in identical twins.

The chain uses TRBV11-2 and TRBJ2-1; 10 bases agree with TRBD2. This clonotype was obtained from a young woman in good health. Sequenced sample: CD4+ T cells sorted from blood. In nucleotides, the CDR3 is TGTGCCAGCAGCTTAGGAACTAGCGGGGTGCATTACAATGAGCAGTTCTTC. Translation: CASSLGTSGVHYNEQFF.